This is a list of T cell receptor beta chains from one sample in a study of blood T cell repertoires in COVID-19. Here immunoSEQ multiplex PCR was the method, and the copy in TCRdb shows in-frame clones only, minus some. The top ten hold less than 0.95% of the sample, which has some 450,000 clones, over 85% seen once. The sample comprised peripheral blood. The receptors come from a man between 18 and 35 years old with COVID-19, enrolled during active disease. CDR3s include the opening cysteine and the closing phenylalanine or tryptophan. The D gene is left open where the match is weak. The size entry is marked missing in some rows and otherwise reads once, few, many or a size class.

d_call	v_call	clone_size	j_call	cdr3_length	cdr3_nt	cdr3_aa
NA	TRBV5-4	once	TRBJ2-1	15	TGTGCCAGCAGCCCCCCTAGCTTAAGTAGCAATGAGCAGTTCTTC	CASSPPSLSSNEQFF
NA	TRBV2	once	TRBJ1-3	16	TGTGCCAGCAGCCCGCGTAGGGGATCCTCTGGAAACACCATATATTTT	CASSPRRGSSGNTIYF
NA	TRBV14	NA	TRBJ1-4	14	TGTGCCAGCACCCTAACTTCTCCCAATGAAAAACTGTTTTTT	CASTLTSPNEKLFF
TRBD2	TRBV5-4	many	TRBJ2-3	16	TGTGCCAGCAGCTTGGACAGGACTAGAAGCGCAGATACGCAGTATTTT	CASSLDRTRSADTQYF
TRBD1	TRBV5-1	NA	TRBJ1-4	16	TGCGCCAGCAGCTTAGGAGGGGGCGCCAGAAATGAAAAACTGTTTTTT	CASSLGGGARNEKLFF
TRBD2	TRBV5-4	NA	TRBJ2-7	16	TGTGCCAGCAGCCCACCAGGCGGGAGTCTTCAGTCCGAGCAGTACTTC	CASSPPGGSLQSEQYF
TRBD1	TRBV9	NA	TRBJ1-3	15	TGTGCCAGCAGCCCGGGACAGAGCTCTGGAAACACCATATATTTT	CASSPGQSSGNTIYF
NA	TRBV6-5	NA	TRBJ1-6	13	TGTGCCAGCAGTTTGGACAAGAGAACACCCCTCCACTTT	CASSLDKRTPLHF
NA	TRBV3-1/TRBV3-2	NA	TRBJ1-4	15	TGTGCCAGCAGCCGCGCCGGGGTCGATAATGAAAAACTGTTTTTT	CASSRAGVDNEKLFF
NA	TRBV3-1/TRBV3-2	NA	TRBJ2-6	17	TGTGCCAGCAGGTTAGGGGCAGGGGTCTCTGGGGCCAACGTCCTGACTTTC	CASRLGAGVSGANVLTF
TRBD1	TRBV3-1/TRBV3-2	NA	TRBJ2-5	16	TGTGCCAGCAGCCAGGCCGGGACAGGGGGCTTGGAGACCCAGTACTTC	CASSQAGTGGLETQYF
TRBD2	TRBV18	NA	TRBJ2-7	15	TGTGCCAGCTCACCATGGGCGGGAGTGATATACGAGCAGTACTTC	CASSPWAGVIYEQYF
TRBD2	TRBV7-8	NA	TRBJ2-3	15	TGTGCCAGCAGCTTGACTAGCGGGAGTGCAGATACGCAGTATTTT	CASSLTSGSADTQYF
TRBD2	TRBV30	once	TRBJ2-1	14	TGTGCCGGATCGACTAGCGGGGGGGAAAATGAGCAGTTCTTC	CAGSTSGGENEQFF
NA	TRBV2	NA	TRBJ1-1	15	TGTGCCAGCAGTGAAGGGGCGGCAGGGGTGACTGAAGCTTTCTTT	CASSEGAAGVTEAFF
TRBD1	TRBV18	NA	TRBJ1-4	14	TGTGCCAGCACCCTCCGGGACAGCAGTGAAAAACTGTTTTTT	CASTLRDSSEKLFF
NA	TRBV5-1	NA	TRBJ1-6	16	TGCGCCAGCAGCATGGCCGATACAGGGTCTAATTCACCCCTCCACTTT	CASSMADTGSNSPLHF
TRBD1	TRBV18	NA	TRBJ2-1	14	TGTGCCAGCGCCACCGGGACAGGGGTAGATGAGCAGTTCTTC	CASATGTGVDEQFF